One and the same sample provided the 24 T cell receptor beta chains below, sequenced in a study of Graves' ophthalmopathy and Graves' hyperthyroidism. Amplification of the TCR beta CDR3 regions used RNA transcripts (as template). The first round was an RT-PCR with HTBI primers, and the second round was a multiplex PCR. TCRdb re-analysed the multiplex PCR reads in MiXCR, keeping a single row per CDR3 protein. The data show 260,000 or so distinct CDR3 sequences, less than 55% seen once. The sequenced material came from peripheral blood. The receptors stem from an adult man with Graves' ophthalmopathy.

This clonotype was recorded at least ten times. The chain joins TRBV29-1 to TRBJ1-2, with D maybe TRBD1 (6 bases). Trimming cost V 6 bases and J 7 bases, with 18 bases left between them. The CDR3 extends over 13 amino acids. Germline CDR1 is SQVTM and CDR2 is ANQGSEA. CDR3 amino acids: CSVPLPQGFGYTF. CDR3 DNA: TGCAGCGTACCCCTGCCCCAGGGGTTTGGCTACACCTTC.

The chain employs TRBV14 and TRBJ1-2; weak D call: TRBD1 (5 bases). Looked up from germline, CDR1 is SGHDN and CDR2 is FVKESK. The ends were cut back, 4 bases at V and 9 bases at J, with 15 bases in the middle. The CDR3 has 13 residues. Written as DNA, the CDR3 is TGTGCCAGCAGCCCCACGGGGGGTGGGAGCTACACCTTC. It codes for CASSPTGGGSYTF.

The rearrangement joins TRBV5-1 to TRBJ2-7, with no clear D. Trimming cost V 1 base and J 3 bases, with 8 bases left between them. This CDR3 comprises 13 residues. The germline gives CDR1 SGHRS, CDR2 YFSETQ. CDR3 in amino acids: CASSLMSGYEQYF. The CDR3 DNA is TGCGCCAGCAGCTTGATGTCGGGCTACGAGCAGTACTTC.

This clonotype has at least ten counts. The chain has TRBV29-1 and TRBJ2-5, with D unresolved. This CDR3 is 12 amino acids long. Germline CDR1 reads SQVTM; CDR2 reads ANQGSEA. V gave up 4 bases and J gave up 5 bases, with 11 bases separating them. Here the CDR3 DNA reads TGCAGCGTTGCTGGGTCGCGGGAGACCCAGTACTTC. Translated, it gives CSVAGSRETQYF.

This clonotype has just a few counts. V and J are TRBV2 and TRBJ2-6, with no clear D. This CDR3 has 14 amino acids. V was cut by 5 bases and J by 7 bases, with 12 bases left in between. Germline CDR1 is SNHLY and CDR2 is FYNNEI. CDR3 in amino acids: CASSPVRGANVLTF. CDR3 in DNA: TGTGCCAGCAGTCCAGTCCGCGGCGCCAACGTCCTGACTTTC. Looking up the rest from reference TRBV2 and TRBJ2-6 gives the full variable domain: EPEVTQTPSHQVTQMGQEVILRCVPISNHLYFYWYRQILGQKVEFLVSFYNNEISEKSEIFDDQFSVERPDGSNFTLKIRSTKLEDSAMYFCASSPVRGANVLTFGAGSRLTVL.

The J gene is TRBJ2-7, the V gene TRBV24-1, with a possible D match to TRBD2 (5 bases). The CDR3 totals 15 residues. CDR1 and CDR2 from the germline V gene are KGHDR and SFDVKD. Deletions cut 5 bases from V and 0 bases from J, with 13 bases between. CDR3 residues: CATSAAGESSYEQYF. CDR3 nucleotides: TGTGCCACCAGTGCGGCCGGGGAGAGCTCCTACGAGCAGTACTTC.

The V gene is TRBV19, the J gene TRBJ1-2; D not resolved. Germline V lookup: CDR1 LNHDA, CDR2 SQIVND (reference sequence). Trimming stripped 6 bases from V and 2 bases from J, with 7 bases between. This CDR3 has 12 residues. Here the CDR3 reads CASSGRNYGYTF. DNA of the CDR3: TGTGCCAGTAGCGGACGGAACTATGGCTACACCTTC.

For this clonotype: A read error may produce the germline difference seen at one junction end. CDR3 loop: CASSYSRGGGSGEQYF. The CDR3 coding sequence is TGTGCCAGCAGTTACTCTCGGGGAGGGGGTTCGGGCGAGCAGTACTTC. The chain has TRBV10-3 and TRBJ2-7, with D perhaps TRBD2 (7 bases). This CDR3 comprises 16 residues. Germline V CDR1 and CDR2: ENHRY, SYGVKD.

In DNA, the CDR3 is TGTGCCAGCAGTGAAGGGCGGGACCCTCCCTACGAGCAGTACTTC. It encodes CASSEGRDPPYEQYF. The chain couples TRBV6-1 to TRBJ2-7, with a possible D match to TRBD2 (6 bases). V was shortened by 1 base and J by 2 bases, with 12 bases between the two germline ends. The CDR3 spans 15 residues. From germline, CDR1 is MNHNS and CDR2 SASEGT.

This clonotype was detected a few times. The CDR3 protein is CATSDSRPGNYGYTF. The CDR3 nucleotides read TGTGCCACCAGTGATTCCCGGCCCGGGAACTATGGCTACACCTTC. The chain links TRBV24-1 to TRBJ1-2; D not resolved. CDR1 and CDR2 (germline): KGHDR, SFDVKD. The ends were cut back, 2 bases at V and 2 bases at J, with 11 bases in the middle. This CDR3 comprises 15 residues.

V is TRBV5-6 and J is TRBJ1-2, with D hard to call. V dropped 0 bases and J dropped 0 bases, with 12 bases sitting between them. Looked up from germline, CDR1 is SGHDT and CDR2 is YYEEEE. The CDR3 spans 16 residues. CDR3 region: CASSLESTQANYGYTF. The CDR3 DNA is TGTGCCAGCAGCTTGGAGTCCACTCAAGCTAACTATGGCTACACCTTC.

This clonotype appeared a few times. V is TRBV11-2 and J is TRBJ2-7, with unresolved D. CDR1 is SGHAT, CDR2 FQNNGV, per germline. The V gene lost 6 bases and the J gene lost 5 bases, with 14 bases spanning the gap. The length of the CDR3 is 13 residues. The CDR3 protein is CASRFGPVNEQYF. DNA for the CDR3: TGTGCCAGCAGATTCGGACCCGTGAACGAGCAGTACTTC.

The chain carries TRBV12-3 or TRBV12-4 and TRBJ2-5; unclear D gene. V dropped 4 bases and J dropped 0 bases, with 9 bases sitting between them. This CDR3 comprises 14 residues. DNA of the CDR3: TGTGCCAGCAGTTACTCGTTGTACCAAGAGACCCAGTACTTC. It yields the protein CASSYSLYQETQYF.

There are a few counts of this clonotype. This chain links TRBV7-2 with TRBJ2-7; TRBD1 might be the D (8 bases). The CDR3 contains 15 residues. In germline, CDR1 is SGHTA, CDR2 FQGNSA. V lost 5 bases, J lost 5 bases, and 19 bases lay in between. The CDR3 spells CASSREAGQVHEQYF. CDR3 DNA: TGTGCCAGCAGCCGGGAGGCGGGACAGGTCCACGAGCAGTACTTC.

The V and J genes are TRBV5-1 and TRBJ1-1, with D uncertain. Trimming stripped 2 bases from V and 2 bases from J, with 10 bases between. Germline values: CDR1 SGHRS, CDR2 YFSETQ. The CDR3 totals 14 residues. The CDR3 reads CASSFQVGNTEAFF. The DNA for the CDR3 is TGCGCCAGCAGCTTTCAGGTGGGCAACACTGAAGCTTTCTTT.

This clonotype appeared a few times. The rearrangement joins TRBV20-1 to TRBJ2-2; the match to TRBD1 covers 8 bases. CDR1 is DFQATT, CDR2 SNEGSKA, per germline (reference sequence). The CDR3 totals 15 residues. Losses at the gene ends were 6 bases for V and 1 base for J; bases not matched to a gene: 7. CDR3 nucleotide sequence: TGCAGTGCACTTGGAGGGACAGGGAACACCGGGGAGCTGTTTTTT. It is translated as CSALGGTGNTGELFF.

This clonotype occurred a few times. The V gene is TRBV7-6, the J gene TRBJ2-5; no definite D call. This CDR3 region has 13 residues. Trimming cost V 3 bases and J 3 bases, with 8 bases left between them. CDR1 is SGHVS and CDR2 is FNYEAQ in the germline V gene. CDR3 bases: TGTGCCAGCAGCTTTGGTCTTAAAGAGACCCAGTACTTC. Translation: CASSFGLKETQYF.

This chain connects TRBV7-9 to TRBJ2-7; TRBD2 is a possible D gene (5 bases). Deletions cut 3 bases from V and 7 bases from J, with 16 bases between. From germline, CDR1 is SEHNR and CDR2 FQNEAQ (reference sequence). The CDR3 runs to 14 residues. The CDR3, as DNA: TGTGCCAGCAGCTTGACTGGGCCCCGGGGTGAGCAGTACTTC. The encoded protein is CASSLTGPRGEQYF. Using reference TRBV7-9 and TRBJ2-7 for the parts outside the CDR3, the full variable domain is DTGVSQNPRHKITKRGQNVTFRCDPISEHNRLYWYRQTLGQGPEFLTYFQNEAQLEKSRLLSDRFSAERPKGSFSTLEIQRTEQGDSAMYLCASSLTGPRGEQYFGPGTRLTVT.

The chain couples TRBV4-2 to TRBJ2-6; D uncertain. Trimming took 1 base from V and 0 from J, leaving 13 bases between them. Germline loops: CDR1 LGHNA, CDR2 YNFKEQ. There are 18 residues in the CDR3. The CDR3 region has the DNA TGTGCCAGCAGCCAAGGTTTGGCCAGCCTCTCTGGGGCCAACGTCCTGACTTTC. Translating it yields CASSQGLASLSGANVLTF.

The chain carries TRBV24-1 and TRBJ2-5, with a weak D call TRBD1 (5 bases). Trimming removed 0 bases from V and 0 bases from J, with 10 bases in between. The CDR3 is 16 residues long. Germline V gene data show CDR1 as KGHDR and CDR2 as SFDVKD. CDR3 protein: CATSDLASTDQETQYF. DNA for the CDR3: TGTGCCACCAGTGATTTGGCTTCGACAGACCAAGAGACCCAGTACTTC.

This clonotype was counted a single time. A much larger clone lies a single base off, so this may be a read error. The genes are TRBV24-1 and TRBJ1-2; 12 bases map to TRBD1. The CDR3 contains 16 residues. The germline V gene encodes CDR1 KGHDR and CDR2 SFDVKD. J lost 2 bases, V lost 5 bases, and 5 bases had no gene match. CDR3 coding DNA: TGTGCCACCAGTGGGCCCGGGACAGGGGGCAACTATGGCTACACCTTC. Translated, it gives CATSGPGTGGNYGYTF.

V is TRBV20-1 and J is TRBJ2-5; TRBD2 agrees at 10 bases. V shed 3 bases, J shed 4 bases, and the junction held 5 bases outside the gene matches. This CDR3 spans 14 amino acids. Germline values: CDR1 DFQATT, CDR2 SNEGSKA (reference sequence). The CDR3 coding sequence is TGCAGTGCTAGTAGGCTAGCGGGGGTAGAGACCCAGTACTTC. Translated: CSASRLAGVETQYF.

This clonotype has just a few counts. The chain employs TRBV20-1 and TRBJ2-1, with TRBD2 as a possible D gene (5 bases). V was shortened by 5 bases and J by 4 bases, with 15 bases between the two germline ends. The CDR3 spans 14 residues. CDR1 and CDR2 (germline): DFQATT, SNEGSKA (reference sequence). This CDR3 is CSAGSRYGYNEQFF. The CDR3 DNA follows: TGCAGTGCTGGGAGCCGTTACGGTTACAATGAGCAGTTCTTC.

The chain couples TRBV3-1 to TRBJ2-7; D gene ambiguous. There are 11 residues in the CDR3. Per germline, CDR1 LGHDT and CDR2 YNNKEL (reference sequence). The V gene lost 3 bases and the J gene lost 5 bases, with 5 bases spanning the gap. The CDR3 coding sequence is TGTGCCAGCAGCCAGTTAGACGAGCAGTACTTC. Its protein is CASSQLDEQYF.